These T cell receptor beta chains were read from a single sample in a study of immune evolution from preneoplasia to lung adenocarcinoma. The repertoire was sequenced with immunoSEQ multiplex PCR; TCRdb's copy has only in-frame clones and lacks some. The data hold 27,000 or so clones, with 65% to 75% observed a single time. The sequenced sample was FFPE invasive lung adenocarcinoma tissue. Receptor source: a person between 55 and 69 years old with invasive lung adenocarcinoma. Some clones in this sample may be carry-over from other donors' samples. The conserved cysteine and the conserved F or W are not part of the CDR3 here. The order of the fields is J gene, V gene, CDR3 length, CDR3 protein.

TRBJ1-5,TRBV28,12,ANSPNGGNQPQH
TRBJ1-1,TRBV19,12,AIRGTGGSTEAF
TRBJ2-2,TRBV2,13,ASSGANVNTGELF
TRBJ1-4,TRBV28,12,ASSTQLGNEKLF
TRBJ2-5,TRBV11-1,11,ASSLSGGETQY
TRBJ1-4,TRBV18,12,ASSSLSGNEKLF
TRBJ2-3,TRBV11-2,10,ASSHRSDTQY
TRBJ2-2,TRBV5-4,13,ASRMGGYDTGELF
TRBJ2-1,TRBV7-8,10,ASSPRVNEQF
TRBJ2-1,TRBV5-1,11,ASRQEIYNEQF
TRBJ1-1,TRBV7-8,13,ASSPQGTTNTEAF
TRBJ1-5,TRBV18,11,ASSPVGAGPQH
TRBJ2-5,TRBV7-2,13,ASSPQVGWQETQY
TRBJ2-7,TRBV29-1,13,SVVGTGTSLDEQY
TRBJ2-2,TRBV6-4,12,ASSIDRDTGELF
TRBJ2-5,TRBV7-3,15,ASSLASGGLGILAQY
TRBJ1-3,TRBV15,11,ATSARSGNTIY
TRBJ2-5,TRBV6-6,13,ASSPGTSGSRTQY
TRBJ2-7,TRBV27,11,ASTLGPSYEQY
TRBJ1-1,TRBV5-4,11,ASSLSLNTEAF
TRBJ2-7,TRBV9,14,ASSVDPGTGSYEQY
TRBJ2-1,TRBV4-2,14,ASSPQGGELMDEQF
TRBJ1-4,TRBV5-6,14,ASHRQGYSKGEKLF